This T cell receptor (beta chain) originates from a study of blood T cells in healthy people across ages. With a J-beta primer mix and a sample-barcoded 5' primer, a second PCR ran about 7 to 11 cycles. TCRdb independently ran MiXCR on the 5' RACE reads; one entry per CDR3 protein. Of fewer than 900,000 distinct CDR3 sequences in the sample, about 40% were seen once. CDR3 length: 14 amino acids. Germline-derived CDR1 and CDR2 are SGHAT and FQNNGV. The sample holds a few counts of this clonotype. At one end, the junction sequence differs from germline, possibly due to a read error. The rearrangement joins TRBV11-2 to TRBJ2-1; D could derive from TRBD1 or TRBD2 (5 bases each). The sample comprised blood. The origin of this receptor is an older woman in good health. In nucleotides, the CDR3 is TGTGCCAGCAGGTTAGCGATTGCAGGGAATGAGCAGTTCTTC. As protein: CASRLAIAGNEQFF.